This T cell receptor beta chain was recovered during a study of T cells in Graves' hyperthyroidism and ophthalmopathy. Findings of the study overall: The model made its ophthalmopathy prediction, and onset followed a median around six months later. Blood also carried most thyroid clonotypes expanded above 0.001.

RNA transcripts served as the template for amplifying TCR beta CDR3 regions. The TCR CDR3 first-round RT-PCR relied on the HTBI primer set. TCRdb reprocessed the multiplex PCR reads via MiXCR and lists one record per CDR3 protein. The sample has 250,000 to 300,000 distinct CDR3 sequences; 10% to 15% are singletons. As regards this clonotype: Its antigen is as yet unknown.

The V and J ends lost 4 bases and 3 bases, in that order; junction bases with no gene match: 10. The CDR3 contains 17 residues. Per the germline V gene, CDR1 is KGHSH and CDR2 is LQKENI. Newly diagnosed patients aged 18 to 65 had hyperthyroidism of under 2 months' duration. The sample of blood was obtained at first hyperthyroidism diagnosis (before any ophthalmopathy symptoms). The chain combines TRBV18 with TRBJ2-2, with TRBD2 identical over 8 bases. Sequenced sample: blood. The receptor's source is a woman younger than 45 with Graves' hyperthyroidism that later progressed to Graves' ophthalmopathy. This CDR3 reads CASSLGNSGVYTGELFF. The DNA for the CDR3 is TGTGCCAGCTCACTCGGGAATAGCGGGGTCTACACCGGGGAGCTGTTTTTT.